Given below is one T cell receptor (beta chain) in context. What this receptor recognizes is not known. No quality values exist for individual bases; no much larger clone is one base distant. TCRbeta CDR3 regions were amplified from genomic DNA by means of the immunoSEQ Assay, a bias-controlled multiplex PCR. Per the authors' processing: Nucleated cell counts per sample were estimated from amplification of reference gene primers within the assay. To quantify the absolute abundance of each unique TCRbeta CDR3 rearrangement, sequence reads were collapsed and filtered. For each sample, productive Simpson clonality was calculated as the square root of Simpson's diversity index across productive rearrangements. TCRdb limited this immuneACCESS table to in-frame rearrangements with V and J called. A share of clones is missing; checked studies link under half to unresolved V genes, and the rest is unexplained. V and J calls plus clone size are reproduced from that table; the DNA served to infer D and trimming. In all, the sample holds tens of thousands of clones, and around three quarters of those were seen once. In total, the top ten clones hold over 15% of the sample.

These data belong to a study of blood T cell repertoires in COVID-19 (dated by TCRdb to between 2020 and 2021). Study-wide context: The collaborator samples originated in the United States, Italy and Spain and spanned the acute and convalescent phases of COVID-19. The material from the prospective study consisted of cDNA or gDNA derived from T cells, B-cell-depleted T cells, or PBMCs. The dataset comprised deeply sampled blood TCRbeta repertoires from subjects exposed to, actively infected with, or recovered from COVID-19. A freely available public database, intended as a resource for researchers studying the immune response to SARS-CoV-2, is where the repertoires were released. The samples were drawn from two sources: the first 160 participants of the ongoing ImmuneRACE study, and 1,200 or so subjects contributed by 6 global collaborators. Sample metadata almost always included a de-identified subject ID, COVID-19 status, age in years and sex. Where available, HLA class I and class II types were obtained from metadata supplied by the sample provider rather than from assay-based typing. The paper as a whole reports these results and caveats: How much clinical and demographic metadata was included differed by source and by participant, and the metadata was provided uncurated.

Trimming removed 5 bases from V and 11 bases from J; the gene matches leave 11 bases unexplained. The germline V gene encodes CDR1 SGHRS and CDR2 YFSETQ. The CDR3 holds 14 amino acids from the cysteine to the phenylalanine. The only DNA kept is the CDR3, 42 bases in frame from the first base. Collaborating institutions collected whole blood in K2EDTA tubes following their own protocols. Collaborator samples were shipped for TCRbeta analysis as frozen whole blood, isolated PBMCs, or DNA extracted from either sample type. The sample was peripheral blood. The rearrangement combines TRBV5-1 with TRBJ1-1; 11 bases in the middle match TRBD1. This clonotype originated in a woman of 80 years or more with acute or convalescent COVID-19. The base sequence is TGCGCCAGCAGATCACCCGGGACAGGGGGGTCTGCTTTCTTT. This yields the protein CASRSPGTGGSAFF.